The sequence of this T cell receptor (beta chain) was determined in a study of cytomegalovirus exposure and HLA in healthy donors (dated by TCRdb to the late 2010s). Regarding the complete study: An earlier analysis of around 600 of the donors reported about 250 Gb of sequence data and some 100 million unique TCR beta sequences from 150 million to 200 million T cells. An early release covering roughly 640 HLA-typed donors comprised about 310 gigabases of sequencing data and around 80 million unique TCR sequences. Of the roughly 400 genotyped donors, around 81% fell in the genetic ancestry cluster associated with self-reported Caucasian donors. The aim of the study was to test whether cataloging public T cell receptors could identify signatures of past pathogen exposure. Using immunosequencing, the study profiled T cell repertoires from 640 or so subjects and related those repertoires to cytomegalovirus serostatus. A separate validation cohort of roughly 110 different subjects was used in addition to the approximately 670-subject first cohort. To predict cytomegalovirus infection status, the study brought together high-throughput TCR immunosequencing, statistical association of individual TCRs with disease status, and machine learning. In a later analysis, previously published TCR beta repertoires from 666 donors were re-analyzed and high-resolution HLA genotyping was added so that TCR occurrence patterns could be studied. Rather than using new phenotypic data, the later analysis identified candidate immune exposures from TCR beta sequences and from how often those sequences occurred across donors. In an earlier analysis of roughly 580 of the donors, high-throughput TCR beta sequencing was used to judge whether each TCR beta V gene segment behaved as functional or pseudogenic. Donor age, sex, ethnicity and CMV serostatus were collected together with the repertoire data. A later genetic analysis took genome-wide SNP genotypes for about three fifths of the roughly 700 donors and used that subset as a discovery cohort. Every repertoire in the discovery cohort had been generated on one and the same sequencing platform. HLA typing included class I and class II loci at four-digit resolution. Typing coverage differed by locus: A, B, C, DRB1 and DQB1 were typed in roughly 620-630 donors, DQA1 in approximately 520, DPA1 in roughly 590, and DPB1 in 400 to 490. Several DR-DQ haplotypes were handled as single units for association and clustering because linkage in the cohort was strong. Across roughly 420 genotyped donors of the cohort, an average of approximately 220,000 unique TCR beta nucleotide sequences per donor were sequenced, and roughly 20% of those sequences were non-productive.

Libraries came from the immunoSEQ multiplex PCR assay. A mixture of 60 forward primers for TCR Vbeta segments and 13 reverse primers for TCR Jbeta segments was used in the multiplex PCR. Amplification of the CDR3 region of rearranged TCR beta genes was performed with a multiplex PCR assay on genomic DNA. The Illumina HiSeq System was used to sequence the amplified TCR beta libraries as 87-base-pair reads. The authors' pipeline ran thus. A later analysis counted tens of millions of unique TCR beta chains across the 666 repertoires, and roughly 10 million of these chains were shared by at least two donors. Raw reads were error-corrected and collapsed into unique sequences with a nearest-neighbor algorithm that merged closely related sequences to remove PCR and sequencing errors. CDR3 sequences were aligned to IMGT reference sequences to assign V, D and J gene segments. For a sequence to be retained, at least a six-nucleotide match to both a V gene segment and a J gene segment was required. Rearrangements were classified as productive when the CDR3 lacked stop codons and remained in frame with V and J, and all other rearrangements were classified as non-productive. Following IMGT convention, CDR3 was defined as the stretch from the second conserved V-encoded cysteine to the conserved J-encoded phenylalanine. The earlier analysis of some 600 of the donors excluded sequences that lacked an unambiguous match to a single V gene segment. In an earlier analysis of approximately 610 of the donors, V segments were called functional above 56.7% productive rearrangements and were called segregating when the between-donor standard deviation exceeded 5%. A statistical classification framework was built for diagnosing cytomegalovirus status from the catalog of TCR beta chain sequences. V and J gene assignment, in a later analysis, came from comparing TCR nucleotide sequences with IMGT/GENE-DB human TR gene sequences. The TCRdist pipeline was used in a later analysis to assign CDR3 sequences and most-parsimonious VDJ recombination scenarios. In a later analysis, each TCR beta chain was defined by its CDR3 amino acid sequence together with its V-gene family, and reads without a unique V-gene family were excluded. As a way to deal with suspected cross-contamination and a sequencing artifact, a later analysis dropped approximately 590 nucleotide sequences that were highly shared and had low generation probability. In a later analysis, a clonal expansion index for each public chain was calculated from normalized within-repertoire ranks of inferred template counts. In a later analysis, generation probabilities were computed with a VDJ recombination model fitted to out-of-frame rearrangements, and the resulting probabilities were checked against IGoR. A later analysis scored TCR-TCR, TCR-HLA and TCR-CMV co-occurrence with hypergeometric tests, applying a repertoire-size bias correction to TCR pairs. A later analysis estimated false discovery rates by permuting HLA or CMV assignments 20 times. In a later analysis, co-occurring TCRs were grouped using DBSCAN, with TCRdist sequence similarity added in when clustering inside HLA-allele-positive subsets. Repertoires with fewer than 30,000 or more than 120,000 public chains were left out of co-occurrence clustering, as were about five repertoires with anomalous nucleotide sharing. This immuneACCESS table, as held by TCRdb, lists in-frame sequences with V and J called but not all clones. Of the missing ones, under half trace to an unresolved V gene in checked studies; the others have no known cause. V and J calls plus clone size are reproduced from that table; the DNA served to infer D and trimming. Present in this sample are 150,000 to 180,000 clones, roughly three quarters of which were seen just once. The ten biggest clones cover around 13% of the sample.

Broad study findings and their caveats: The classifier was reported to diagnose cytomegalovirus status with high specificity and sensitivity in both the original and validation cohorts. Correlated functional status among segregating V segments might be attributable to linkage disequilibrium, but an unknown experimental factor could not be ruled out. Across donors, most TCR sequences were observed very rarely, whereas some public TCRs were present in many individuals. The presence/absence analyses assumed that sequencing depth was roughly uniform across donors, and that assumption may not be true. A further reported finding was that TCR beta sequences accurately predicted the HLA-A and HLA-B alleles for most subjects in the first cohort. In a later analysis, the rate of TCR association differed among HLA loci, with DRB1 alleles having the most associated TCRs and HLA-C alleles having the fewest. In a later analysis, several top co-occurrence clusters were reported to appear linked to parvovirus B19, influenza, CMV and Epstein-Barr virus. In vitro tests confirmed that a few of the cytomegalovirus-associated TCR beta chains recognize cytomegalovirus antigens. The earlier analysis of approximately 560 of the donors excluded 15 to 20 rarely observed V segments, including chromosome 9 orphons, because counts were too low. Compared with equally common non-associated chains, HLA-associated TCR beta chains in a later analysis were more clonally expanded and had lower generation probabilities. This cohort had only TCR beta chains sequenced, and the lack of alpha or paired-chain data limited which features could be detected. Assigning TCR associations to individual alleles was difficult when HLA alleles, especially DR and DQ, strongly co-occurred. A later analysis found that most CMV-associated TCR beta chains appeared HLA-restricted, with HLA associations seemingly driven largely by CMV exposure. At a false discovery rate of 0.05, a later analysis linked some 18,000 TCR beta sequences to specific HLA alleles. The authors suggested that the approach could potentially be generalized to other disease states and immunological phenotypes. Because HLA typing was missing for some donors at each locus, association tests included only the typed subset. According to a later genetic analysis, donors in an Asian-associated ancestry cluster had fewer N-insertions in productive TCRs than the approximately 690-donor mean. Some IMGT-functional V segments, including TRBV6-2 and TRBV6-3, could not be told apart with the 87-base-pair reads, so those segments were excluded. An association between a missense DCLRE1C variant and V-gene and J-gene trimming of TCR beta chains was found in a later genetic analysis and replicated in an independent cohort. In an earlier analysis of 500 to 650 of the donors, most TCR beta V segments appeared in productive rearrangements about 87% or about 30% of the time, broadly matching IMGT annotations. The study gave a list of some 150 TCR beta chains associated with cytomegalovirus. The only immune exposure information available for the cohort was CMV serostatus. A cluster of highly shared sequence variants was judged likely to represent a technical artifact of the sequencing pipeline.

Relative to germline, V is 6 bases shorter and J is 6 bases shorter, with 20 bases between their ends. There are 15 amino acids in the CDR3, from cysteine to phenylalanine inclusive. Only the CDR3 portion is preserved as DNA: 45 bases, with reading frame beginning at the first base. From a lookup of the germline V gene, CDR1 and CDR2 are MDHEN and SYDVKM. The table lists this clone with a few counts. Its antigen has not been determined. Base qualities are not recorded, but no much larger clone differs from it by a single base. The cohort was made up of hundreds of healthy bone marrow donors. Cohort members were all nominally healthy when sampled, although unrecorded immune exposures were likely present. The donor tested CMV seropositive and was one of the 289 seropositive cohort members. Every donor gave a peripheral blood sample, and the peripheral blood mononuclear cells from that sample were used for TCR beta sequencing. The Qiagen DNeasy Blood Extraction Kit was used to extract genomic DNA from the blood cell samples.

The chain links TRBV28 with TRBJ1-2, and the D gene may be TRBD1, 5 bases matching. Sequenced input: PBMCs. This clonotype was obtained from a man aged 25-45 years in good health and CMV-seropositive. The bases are TGTGCCAGCAGCCTCATCCGGGACGGCGGGGATGGCTACACCTTC. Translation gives CASSLIRDGGDGYTF.